The clone carrying this T cell receptor (beta chain) was counted at least ten times. The source of the sample is a study of blood T cell repertoires in COVID-19. About the study: Material from acute and convalescent COVID-19 was sourced from the United States, Italy and Spain.

Using immunoSEQ multiplex PCR, the repertoire was profiled, and TCRdb retains in-frame clones only, with some absent. Among tens of thousands of clones listed, around 87% were seen once. Germline loops: CDR1 SEHNR, CDR2 FQNEAQ (reference sequence). The CDR3 extends over 17 amino acids. Unmatched junction bases numbered 11, after V lost 4 bases and J lost 10 bases. Sequences were obtained from peripheral blood. The TCR originated in a woman older than 75 with acute or convalescent COVID-19. The V and J genes are TRBV7-9 and TRBJ2-1; TRBD2 matches 15 bases. The chain's CDR3 is CASSSRTSGGAREEQFF. CDR3 nucleotide sequence: TGTGCCAGCAGCTCCCGGACTAGCGGGGGGGCGAGGGAGGAGCAGTTCTTC. Variable domain in full (rest from reference TRBV7-9 and TRBJ2-1): DTGVSQNPRHKITKRGQNVTFRCDPISEHNRLYWYRQTLGQGPEFLTYFQNEAQLEKSRLLSDRFSAERPKGSFSTLEIQRTEQGDSAMYLCASSSRTSGGAREEQFFGPGTRLTVL.